The present TCR beta chain was sequenced within a study of T cells in Graves' hyperthyroidism and ophthalmopathy. Overall study findings and caveats: The model predicted ophthalmopathy a median approximately 6 months before onset.

Subjects with ophthalmopathy showed a Clinical Activity Score no lower than 3, a NOSPECS grade no lower than 4, and a duration shorter than 3 months. This clonotype occurred many times. Antigen specificity is unknown. J was trimmed by 1 base and V by 0 bases; bases with no gene match: 8. The CDR3 is 17 amino acids. CDR1 is SGHAT, CDR2 FQNNGV, per germline. RNA transcripts served as the template for amplifying TCR beta CDR3 regions. During a first-round RT-PCR of the TCR CDR3, the HTBI primer set was used. TCRdb analysed the multiplex PCR reads with MiXCR anew, one entry per CDR3 protein. This sample carries around 350,000 distinct CDR3 sequences, roughly 15% of them seen once, and the ten largest clones take roughly a fifth.

Sequenced: blood. The V and J genes are TRBV11-2 and TRBJ2-5, with 7 nucleotides matching TRBD2. This TCR was recovered from a woman under 40 with Graves' ophthalmopathy. Here the CDR3 reads CASSLEVGAGLQETQYF. The CDR3 region has the DNA TGTGCCAGCAGCTTAGAAGTAGGAGCGGGGCTCCAAGAGACCCAGTACTTC.